This passage covers 7 T cell receptor beta chains from one sample sequenced in a study of molecular identifiers for immune sequencing clone quantification. A single record per CDR3 protein comes from TCRdb applying MiXCR to the PCR reads. The table has approximately 590,000 distinct CDR3 sequences, about 25% seen once. The sample consisted of naive CD8+ T cells from blood, with Jurkat cell RNA spiked in. Subset of the sample: FACS-sorted CD8+CD4-CCR7+CD45RA+ naive T cells. These TCRs come from a human donor in good health. Some libraries in this study had Jurkat cell RNA spiked in.

J is TRBJ2-1 and V is TRBV24-1, with D perhaps TRBD1 or TRBD2 (5 bases each). CDR1 and CDR2 from the germline V gene are KGHDR and SFDVKD. With 5 bases removed from V and 5 bases from J, the gap between germline ends came to 9 bases. This CDR3 spans 13 amino acids. DNA of the CDR3: TGTGCCACCAGTGCCGGGACCGACAATGAGCAGTTCTTC. This translates into CATSAGTDNEQFF.

There are many counts of this clonotype. The CDR3: CASRKKTGGIQPQHF. The CDR3 DNA reads as TGTGCCAGCAGAAAAAAGACAGGGGGCATTCAGCCCCAGCATTTT. The chain recombines TRBV6-2 or TRBV6-3 with TRBJ1-5, with 10 bases matching TRBD1. The CDR3 runs to 15 residues. Looked up from germline, CDR1 is MNHEY and CDR2 is SVGEGT. The J segment lost 6 bases and the V segment lost 6 bases, leaving 8 bases of the junction unmatched.

The V call is TRBV15, the J call TRBJ1-5; D gene uncertain. Trimming removed 1 base at V and 7 bases at J, with 11 bases between. CDR1 LNHNV and CDR2 YYDKDF come from the germline V gene (reference sequence). This CDR3 region has 14 residues. Written as DNA, the CDR3 is TGTGCCACCAGCAGAGCCCGGGAGATGCAGCCCCAGCATTTT. Its protein product is CATSRAREMQPQHF. Supplemented by reference TRBV15 and TRBJ1-5, the full variable domain reads DAMVIQNPRYQVTQFGKPVTLSCSQTLNHNVMYWYQQKSSQAPKLLFHYYDKDFNNEADTPDNFQSRRPNTSFCFLDIRSPGLGDTAMYLCATSRAREMQPQHFGDGTRLSIL.

V and J are TRBV3-1 and TRBJ2-7; TRBD1 agrees at 9 bases. The CDR3 runs to 19 residues. Germline V gives CDR1 LGHDT, CDR2 YNNKEL (reference sequence). The ends lost 0 bases at V and 3 bases at J; junction bases unmatched: 15. CDR3 loop: CASSQDVDRGASGLYEQYF. DNA of the CDR3: TGTGCCAGCAGCCAAGATGTCGACAGGGGGGCTAGCGGACTCTACGAGCAGTACTTC.

For this clonotype: Possible read error: a much larger clone is one base away. V and J are TRBV7-9 and TRBJ1-1; D perhaps matches TRBD1 (5 bases). Germline V lookup: CDR1 SEHNR, CDR2 FQNEAQ (reference sequence). This CDR3 is built from 16 residues. Written as DNA, the CDR3 is TGTGCCTGCAGCTTGGGTCCTCAGGGCATGAACACTGAAGCTTTCTTT. This gives the protein CACSLGPQGMNTEAFF. The full variable domain, rest sourced from reference TRBV7-9 and TRBJ1-1, is DTGVSQNPRHKITKRGQNVTFRCDPISEHNRLYWYRQTLGQGPEFLTYFQNEAQLEKSRLLSDRFSAERPKGSFSTLEIQRTEQGDSAMYLCACSLGPQGMNTEAFFGQGTRLTVV.

For this clonotype: A clone one base away is much larger, so this may be a read error. This chain joins TRBV20-1 and TRBJ1-1, with D hard to call. From germline, CDR1 is DFQATT and CDR2 SNEGSKA (reference sequence). V was shortened by 5 bases and J by 1 base, with 11 bases between the two germline ends. The CDR3 totals 13 residues. CDR3 protein: CSAGADPNTEAFF. The CDR3 nucleotides are TGCAGTGCTGGTGCAGATCCGAACACTGAAGCTTTCTTT.

This clonotype has more than one count but fewer than ten. J is TRBJ1-1 and V is TRBV7-9; D perhaps matches TRBD1 (5 bases). Trimming took off 1 base at V and 4 bases at J, with 16 bases between the two ends. Germline CDR1 and CDR2: SEHNR and FQNEAQ (reference sequence). The CDR3 loop spans 16 amino acids. This chain's CDR3 is CASSLEPQGRGTEAFF. DNA for the CDR3: TGTGCCAGCAGCTTAGAGCCGCAGGGTCGTGGCACTGAAGCTTTCTTT.